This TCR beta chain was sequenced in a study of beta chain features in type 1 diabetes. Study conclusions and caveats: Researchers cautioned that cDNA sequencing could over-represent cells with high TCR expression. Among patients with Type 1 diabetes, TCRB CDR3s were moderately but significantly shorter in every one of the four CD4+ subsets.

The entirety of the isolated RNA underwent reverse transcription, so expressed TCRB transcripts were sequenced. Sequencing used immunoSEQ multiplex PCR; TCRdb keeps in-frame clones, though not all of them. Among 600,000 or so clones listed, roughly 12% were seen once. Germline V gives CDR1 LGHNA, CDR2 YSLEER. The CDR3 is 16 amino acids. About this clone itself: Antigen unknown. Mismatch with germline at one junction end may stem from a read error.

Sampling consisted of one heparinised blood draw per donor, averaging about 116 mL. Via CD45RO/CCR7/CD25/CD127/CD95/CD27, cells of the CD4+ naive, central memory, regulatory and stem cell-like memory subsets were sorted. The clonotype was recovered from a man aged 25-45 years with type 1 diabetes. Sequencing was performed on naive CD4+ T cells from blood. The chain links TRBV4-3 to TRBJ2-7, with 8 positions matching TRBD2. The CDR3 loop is CASSQDRGGIIYEQYF. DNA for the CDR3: TGCGCCAGCAGTCAAGATCGCGGGGGGATTATTTACGAGCAGTACTTC.